Below, one T cell receptor (beta chain) is given with its context. These data come from a study of blood T cell repertoires in COVID-19. Study summary: For recovered donors of Cohort 3, there were two negative PCRs, clearance, or symptom resolution. Acute and convalescent COVID-19 specimens originated in the United States, Italy and Spain. The analysed material was cDNA or gDNA that came from T cells, B-cell-depleted T cells, or PBMCs.

Here immunoSEQ multiplex PCR was the method, and the copy in TCRdb shows in-frame clones only, minus some. This sample has around 300,000 clones, with approximately 90% found just once. The age range of participants was about 18 to 89 years, with residence in under 25 US areas. Sequences were obtained from PBMCs or T cells enriched from blood (not recorded which). The sequence derives from a woman in her fifties or sixties in a cohort exposed to, infected with or recovered from COVID-19 (not recorded which).

CDR3 in DNA: TGTGCCAGCAGCTTTGCGACTAGCGGGCGGTGGGAGACCCAGTACTTC. Protein product: CASSFATSGRWETQYF. V is TRBV12-1 and J is TRBJ2-5; the table's D gene call, TRBD2, was not cross checked with the DNA. TRBV12-1 is reported as a pseudogene. The CDR3 is 16 amino acids.